The next 22 T cell receptor beta chains were all read from a single sample in a study of cytomegalovirus exposure and HLA in healthy donors. The PCR employed 60 Vbeta primers together with 13 Jbeta primers. TCRdb keeps only in-frame clones here, not all; method: immunoSEQ multiplex PCR. The sample records about 160,000 clones, 65% to 85% being singletons. Material for sequencing was PBMCs. These receptors were taken from a man aged 40-55 years in good health and CMV-seropositive.

V gene TRBV5-1 combines with J gene TRBJ2-6; 9 bases agree with TRBD1. Germline CDR1 and CDR2: SGHRS and YFSETQ. CDR3 length equals 16 residues. The V segment lost 7 bases and the J segment 3 bases; nucleotides outside the gene matches: 8. The CDR3 bases are TGCGCCAGCTTTATACAGGGGGCTAATGGGGCCAACGTCCTGACTTTC. Amino acid sequence: CASFIQGANGANVLTF.

The V and J genes are TRBV11-2 and TRBJ1-4, with 8 bases that match TRBD1. The V gene end was trimmed by 1 base and the J gene end by 10 bases; junction bases not matched to a gene: 2. The CDR3 totals 13 residues. Germline loops: CDR1 SGHAT, CDR2 FQNNGV. This CDR3 is CASSLGQGAKLFF. The CDR3 DNA is TGTGCCAGCAGCTTAGGGCAGGGGGCAAAACTGTTTTTT.

This clone has only one observation. This chain joins TRBV28 and TRBJ2-7, with D possibly matching TRBD2 (7 bases). The CDR3 is made up of 14 amino acids. Trimming took off 4 bases at V and 0 bases at J, with 10 bases between the two ends. Germline CDR1 reads MDHEN; CDR2 reads SYDVKM. The CDR3 region is CASSSGGRSYEQYF. The CDR3 DNA reads as TGTGCCAGCAGTTCGGGGGGCCGCTCCTACGAGCAGTACTTC.

The CDR3 region has the DNA TGTGCCATCAGTGAGTCGGCAGGGGGCAGCTATGGCTACACCTTC. It codes for CAISESAGGSYGYTF. The chain employs TRBV10-3 and TRBJ1-2; 8 bases align to TRBD1. Germline V gene lookup returns CDR1 ENHRY and CDR2 SYGVKD. This CDR3 is 15 amino acids long. The junction had 4 bases not matched to a gene; V was cut back by 0 bases and J by 4 bases.

The chain joins TRBV9 to TRBJ2-3; D is possibly TRBD2 (6 bases). Trimming removed 4 bases from V and 0 bases from J, with 15 bases in between. Per germline, CDR1 SGDLS and CDR2 YYNGEE. The CDR3 spans 16 residues. CDR3 coding DNA: TGTGCCAGCAGCCCACGGGACTTGACTAGCACAGATACGCAGTATTTT. This sequence encodes CASSPRDLTSTDTQYF.

In DNA form, the CDR3 reads TGTGCCAGCAGCTCCCCTCGTTTCGGACAGATCTACGAGCAGTACTTC. Amino acids: CASSSPRFGQIYEQYF. The chain uses TRBV7-9 and TRBJ2-5; D is possibly TRBD1 (6 bases). TRBJ2-7 matches the DNA end more closely, so the J call is doubtful. This CDR3 spans 16 amino acids. CDR1 is SEHNR and CDR2 is FQNEAQ in the germline V gene (reference sequence).

The CDR3 spells CASRKPGLAGGRTDTQYF. In DNA form, the CDR3 reads TGTGCCAGCAGAAAACCGGGACTAGCGGGGGGGCGCACAGATACGCAGTATTTT. The rearrangement uses TRBV7-9 and TRBJ2-3; 16 bases are a match to TRBD2. Germline V gene data show CDR1 as SEHNR and CDR2 as FQNEAQ (reference sequence). The V and J ends lost 6 bases and 1 base, in that order; junction bases with no gene match: 7. This CDR3 has 18 residues. Complete variable domain (other parts from reference TRBV7-9 and TRBJ2-3): DTGVSQNPRHKITKRGQNVTFRCDPISEHNRLYWYRQTLGQGPEFLTYFQNEAQLEKSRLLSDRFSAERPKGSFSTLEIQRTEQGDSAMYLCASRKPGLAGGRTDTQYFGPGTRLTVL.

J is TRBJ1-4 and V is TRBV6-5, with TRBD1 identical over 7 bases. CDR1 is MNHEY and CDR2 is SVGAGI in the germline V gene. The V and J ends lost 6 bases and 8 bases, in that order; junction bases with no gene match: 9. This CDR3 comprises 14 residues. The CDR3 region is CASSQGGPGEKLFF. As DNA, the CDR3 is TGTGCCAGCAGCCAAGGGGGCCCGGGCGAAAAACTGTTTTTT.

This clone was seen more than once but under ten times. The rearrangement joins TRBV25-1 to TRBJ2-2, with a weak D call TRBD2 (5 bases). V was cut by 3 bases and J by 6 bases, with 20 bases left in between. Germline loops: CDR1 MGHDK, CDR2 SYGVNS. The CDR3 loop spans 17 amino acids. Here the CDR3 reads CASSDQLALGFAGELFF. The CDR3 DNA follows: TGTGCCAGCAGTGACCAGCTAGCTCTAGGATTCGCCGGGGAGCTGTTTTTT.

The chain links TRBV7-9 to TRBJ2-7; D uncertain. There are 12 residues in the CDR3. Trimming pared 2 bases from V and 5 bases from J, leaving 7 bases between. The germline V gene has CDR1 SEHNR and CDR2 FQNEAQ (reference sequence). The CDR3 DNA reads as TGTGCCAGCAGCTTACTGCGGAACGAGCAGTACTTC. The encoded protein is CASSLLRNEQYF.

The chain uses TRBV27 and TRBJ1-4; weak D call: TRBD1 (5 bases). Germline V gene sequence: CDR1 MNHEY, CDR2 SMNVEV (reference sequence). This CDR3 has 14 amino acids. Trimming removed 3 bases from V and 7 bases from J, with 12 bases in between. The CDR3 bases are TGTGCCAGCAGTTTTGCGGGGGAAGGTGAAAAACTGTTTTTT. Translated: CASSFAGEGEKLFF.

The rearrangement uses TRBV10-3 and TRBJ2-1, with 9 positions matching TRBD2. Trimming removed 6 bases from V and 10 bases from J; junction bases left unmatched: 7. Germline V gene data show CDR1 as ENHRY and CDR2 as SYGVKD. This CDR3 is built from 13 residues. CDR3 bases: TGTGCCATCAGGGGGAAGCGGGGGGCAGAGCAGTTCTTC. Protein product: CAIRGKRGAEQFF.

The chain links TRBV4-1 to TRBJ1-4; D ambiguous. Trimming stripped 1 base from V and 0 bases from J, with 9 bases between. The CDR3 is made up of 16 amino acids. CDR1 MGHRA and CDR2 YSYEKL come from the germline V gene. The CDR3 is CASSQVSTATNEKLFF. The CDR3 coding sequence is TGCGCCAGCAGCCAAGTCAGTACAGCAACTAATGAAAAACTGTTTTTT.

The chain uses TRBV5-1 and TRBJ1-1; 11 bases match TRBD1. The junction had 6 bases not matched to a gene; V was cut back by 4 bases and J by 7 bases. This CDR3 spans 14 amino acids. CDR1 is SGHRS, CDR2 YFSETQ, per germline. CDR3 protein: CASSGGQGDGEAFF. DNA for the CDR3: TGCGCCAGCAGCGGGGGACAGGGGGACGGTGAAGCTTTCTTT.

V gene TRBV11-2 combines with J gene TRBJ2-2, with D tentatively TRBD2 (6 bases). This CDR3 contains 17 residues. The germline gives CDR1 SGHAT, CDR2 FQNNGV. V lost 6 bases, J lost 0 bases, and 17 bases lay in between. CDR3 residues: CASRRGTQEANTGELFF. The CDR3 DNA reads as TGTGCCAGCAGGCGGGGCACACAGGAGGCGAACACCGGGGAGCTGTTTTTT.

The chain combines TRBV4-1 with TRBJ2-2, with 8 positions matching TRBD1. V was pared by 0 bases and J by 4 bases, with 7 bases of the junction left unmatched. The length of the CDR3 is 17 residues. Germline V gives CDR1 MGHRA, CDR2 YSYEKL. This chain's CDR3 is CASSQEGDRGITGELFF. In nucleotides, the CDR3 is TGCGCCAGCAGCCAAGAAGGAGACAGGGGAATCACCGGGGAGCTGTTTTTT.

The gene calls are TRBV9 and TRBJ2-3; D is perhaps TRBD2 (6 bases). This CDR3 is built from 15 residues. Trimming left V 0 bases short and J 5 bases short, with 13 bases between. Germline V gives CDR1 SGDLS, CDR2 YYNGEE. The CDR3 region is CASSVVGLLRDTQYF. The CDR3 DNA is TGTGCCAGCAGCGTAGTTGGACTATTGCGAGATACGCAGTATTTT.

The DNA of the CDR3 is TGTGCCAGCGCGGAAGGATTCTCGAAAGGCTACACCTTC. Protein product: CASAEGFSKGYTF. The genes are TRBV9 and TRBJ1-2, with D unresolved. This CDR3 comprises 13 residues. V lost 7 bases and J 8 bases, leaving 18 bases between the germline ends. CDR1 and CDR2 (germline): SGDLS, YYNGEE. Looking up the rest from reference TRBV9 and TRBJ1-2 gives the full variable domain: DSGVTQTPKHLITATGQRVTLRCSPRSGDLSVYWYQQSLDQGLQFLIQYYNGEERAKGNILERFSAQQFPDLHSELNLSSLELGDSALYFCASAEGFSKGYTFGSGTRLTVV.

This rearrangement joins TRBV19 to TRBJ1-5, with 7 bases fitting TRBD1. Trimming took 3 bases from V and 7 from J; bases not matched to a gene: 6. CDR3 length: 14 residues. The germline gives CDR1 LNHDA, CDR2 SQIVND (reference sequence). CDR3 in amino acids: CASSIRGQFQPQHF. Written as DNA, the CDR3 is TGTGCCAGTAGTATTCGGGGACAGTTCCAGCCCCAGCATTTT.

The rearrangement uses TRBV6-1 and TRBJ1-2, with D maybe TRBD1 (6 bases). Deletions cut 4 bases from V and 5 bases from J, with 17 bases between. Per the germline V gene, CDR1 is MNHNS and CDR2 is SASEGT. The CDR3 is made up of 15 amino acids. CDR3 residues: CASSVGHLQGYGYTF. In DNA, the CDR3 is TGTGCCAGCAGTGTGGGACACCTCCAGGGGTATGGCTACACCTTC.

This clone was found a few times. The rearrangement links TRBV11-1 to TRBJ1-4; D unclear. V was shortened by 2 bases and J by 4 bases, with 11 bases between the two germline ends. CDR3 size: 15 residues. Germline values: CDR1 SGHAT, CDR2 FQDESV (reference sequence). In nucleotides, the CDR3 is TGTGCCAGCAGCTTATCGTCACAAGTTAATGAAAAACTGTTTTTT. Its translation is CASSLSSQVNEKLFF.

The chain recombines TRBV28 with TRBJ1-2, with D possibly TRBD1 on 5 matching bases. CDR3 length: 15 amino acids. The germline V and J ends were trimmed by 2 bases and 5 bases, with 15 bases remaining between them. CDR1 is MDHEN, CDR2 SYDVKM, per germline. In nucleotides, the CDR3 is TGTGCCAGCAGTTTAACCCGGGGGGGGGAATATGGCTACACCTTC. This encodes CASSLTRGGEYGYTF.